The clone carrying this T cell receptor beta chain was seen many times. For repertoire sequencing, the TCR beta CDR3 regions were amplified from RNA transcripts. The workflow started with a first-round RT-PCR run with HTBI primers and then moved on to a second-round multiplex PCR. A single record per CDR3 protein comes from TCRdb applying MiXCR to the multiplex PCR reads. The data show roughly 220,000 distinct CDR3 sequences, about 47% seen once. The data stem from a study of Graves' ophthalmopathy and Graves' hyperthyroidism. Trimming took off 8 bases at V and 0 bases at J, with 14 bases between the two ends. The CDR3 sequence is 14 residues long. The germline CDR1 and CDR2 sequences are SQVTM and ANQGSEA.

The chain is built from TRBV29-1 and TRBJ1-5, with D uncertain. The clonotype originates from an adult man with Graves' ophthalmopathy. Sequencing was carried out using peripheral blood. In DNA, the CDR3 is TGCAGCCTCCGGGGTGTCAATAGCAATCAGCCCCAGCATTTT. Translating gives CSLRGVNSNQPQHF.